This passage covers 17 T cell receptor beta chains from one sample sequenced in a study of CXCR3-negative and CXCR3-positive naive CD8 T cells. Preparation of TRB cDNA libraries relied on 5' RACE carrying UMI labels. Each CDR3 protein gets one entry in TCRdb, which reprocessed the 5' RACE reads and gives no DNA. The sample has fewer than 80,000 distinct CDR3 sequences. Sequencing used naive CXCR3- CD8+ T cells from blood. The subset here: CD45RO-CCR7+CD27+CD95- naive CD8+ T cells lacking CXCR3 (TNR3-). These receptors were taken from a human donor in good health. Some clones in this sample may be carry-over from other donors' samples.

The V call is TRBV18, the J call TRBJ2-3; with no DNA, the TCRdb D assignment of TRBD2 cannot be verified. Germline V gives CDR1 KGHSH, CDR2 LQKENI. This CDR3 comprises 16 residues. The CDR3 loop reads CASSPPSSGSVHTQYF.

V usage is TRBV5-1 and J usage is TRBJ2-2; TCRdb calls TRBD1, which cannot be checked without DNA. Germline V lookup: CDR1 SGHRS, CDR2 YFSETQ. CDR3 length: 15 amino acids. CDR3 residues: CASSPGQLNTGELFF.

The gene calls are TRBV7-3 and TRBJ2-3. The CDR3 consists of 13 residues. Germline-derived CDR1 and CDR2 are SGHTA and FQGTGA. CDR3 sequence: CASSGSGADTQYF.

CDR3 region: CASSYRRDVYNEQFF. V and J are TRBV28 and TRBJ2-1; checking the TCRdb D call of TRBD1 is not possible without DNA. Germline CDR1 is MDHEN and CDR2 is SYDVKM. The CDR3 length is 15 residues.

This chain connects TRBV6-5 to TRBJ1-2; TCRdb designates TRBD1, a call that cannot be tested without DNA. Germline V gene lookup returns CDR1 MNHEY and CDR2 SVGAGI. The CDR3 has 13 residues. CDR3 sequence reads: CASSRQGFDGYTF.

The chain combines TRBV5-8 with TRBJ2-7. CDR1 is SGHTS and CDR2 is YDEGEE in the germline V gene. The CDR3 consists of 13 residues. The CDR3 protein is CASSYELSYEQYF.

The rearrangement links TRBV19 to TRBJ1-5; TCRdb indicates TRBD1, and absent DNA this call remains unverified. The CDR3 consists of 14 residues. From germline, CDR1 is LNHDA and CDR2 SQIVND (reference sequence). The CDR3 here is CASQTGVSNQPQHF. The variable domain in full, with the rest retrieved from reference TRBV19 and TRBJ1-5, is DGGITQSPKYLFRKEGQNVTLSCEQNLNHDAMYWYRQDPGQGLRLIYYSQIVNDFQKGDIAEGYSVSREKKESFPLTVTSAQKNPTAFYLCASQTGVSNQPQHFGDGTRLSIL.

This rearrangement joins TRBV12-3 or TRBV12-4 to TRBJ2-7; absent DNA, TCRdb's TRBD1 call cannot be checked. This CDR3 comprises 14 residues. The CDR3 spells CASMETGSSYEQYF.

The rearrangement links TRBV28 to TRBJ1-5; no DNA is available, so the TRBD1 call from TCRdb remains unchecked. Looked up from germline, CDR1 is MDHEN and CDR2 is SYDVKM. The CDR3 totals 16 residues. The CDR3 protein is CASSLDPSGSNQPQHF.

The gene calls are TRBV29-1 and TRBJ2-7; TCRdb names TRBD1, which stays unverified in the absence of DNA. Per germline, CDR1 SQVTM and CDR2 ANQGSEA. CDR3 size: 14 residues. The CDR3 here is CSVTPPGQGTEQYF.

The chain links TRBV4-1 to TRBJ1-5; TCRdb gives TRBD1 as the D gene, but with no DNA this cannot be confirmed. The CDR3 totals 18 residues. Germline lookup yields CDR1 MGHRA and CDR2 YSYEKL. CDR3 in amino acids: CASSQVATGQGGNQPQHF.

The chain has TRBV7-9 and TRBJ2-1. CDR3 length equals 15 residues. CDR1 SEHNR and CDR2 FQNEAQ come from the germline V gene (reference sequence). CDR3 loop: CASSLGSRLYNEQFF.

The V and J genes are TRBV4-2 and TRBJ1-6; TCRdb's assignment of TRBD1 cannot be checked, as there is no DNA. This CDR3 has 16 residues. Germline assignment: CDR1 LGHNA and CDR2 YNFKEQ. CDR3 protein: CASSQTGTEYNSPLHF.

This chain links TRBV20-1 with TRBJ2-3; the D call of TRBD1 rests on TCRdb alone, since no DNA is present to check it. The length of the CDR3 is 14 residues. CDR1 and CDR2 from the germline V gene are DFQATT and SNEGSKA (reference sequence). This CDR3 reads CSVGTPSSTDTQYF.

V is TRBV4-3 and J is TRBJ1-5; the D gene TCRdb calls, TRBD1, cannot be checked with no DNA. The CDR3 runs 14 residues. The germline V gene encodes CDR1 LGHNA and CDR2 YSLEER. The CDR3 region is CASSLDRGVQPQHF.

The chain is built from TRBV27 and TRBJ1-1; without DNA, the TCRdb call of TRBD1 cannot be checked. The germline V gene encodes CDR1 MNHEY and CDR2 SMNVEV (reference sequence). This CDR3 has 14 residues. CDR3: CASSLYLAGREAFF.

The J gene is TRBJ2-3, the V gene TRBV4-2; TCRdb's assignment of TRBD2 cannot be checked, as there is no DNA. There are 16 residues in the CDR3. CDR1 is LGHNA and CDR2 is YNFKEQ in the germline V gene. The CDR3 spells CASSQRGLDAADTQYF.